This T cell receptor (beta chain) came from a study of cytomegalovirus exposure and HLA in healthy donors. Study findings and constraints: A later analysis showed HLA-associated TCR beta chains outstripping equally common others in clonal expansion. Later on, an analysis showed TCR association rates differing by HLA locus, with DRB1 the most and HLA-C the fewest.

CDR1 is MNHNY and CDR2 is SVGAGI in the germline V gene (reference sequence). The length of the CDR3 is 13 residues. V was clipped by 8 bases and J by 4 bases; unmatched bases: 6. The PCR had 60 Vbeta and 13 Jbeta primers. Only in-frame clones appear in the TCRdb table, and some are missing; sequencing was by immunoSEQ multiplex PCR. The table has fewer than 70,000 clones, roughly 70% seen once. Of note for this clone: Its antigen is currently unknown.

Sequenced input: PBMCs. The receptor comes from a man aged 45-65 years in good health and CMV-seronegative. The V gene is TRBV6-6, the J gene TRBJ1-2, with 8 bases matching TRBD1. CDR3 protein: CASLAGGVYGYTF. CDR3 DNA: TGTGCCAGCCTGGCAGGGGGCGTCTATGGCTACACCTTC.